Listed below are T cell receptor beta chains from one sample, sequenced in a study of memory CD4+ T cells and cytomegalovirus serostatus. Sequencing used immunoSEQ multiplex PCR; TCRdb keeps in-frame clones, though not all of them. The sample includes tens of thousands of clones, 70% to 80% seen only once; the top ten take 0.95% to 1.3%. Sample: memory CD4+ T cells from blood. The source is an adult in good health and CMV-seronegative. CDR3s leave out the opening cysteine and the closing phenylalanine or tryptophan.

cdr3_length: 10; v_call: TRBV6-6; j_call: TRBJ1-2; cdr3_aa: ATRGGLGGYT
cdr3_length: 13; v_call: TRBV30; j_call: TRBJ2-7; cdr3_aa: AWSVTGGGRNEQY
cdr3_length: 11; v_call: TRBV7-3; j_call: TRBJ2-1; cdr3_aa: ASRSGVGGEQF
cdr3_length: 12; v_call: TRBV19; j_call: TRBJ2-1; cdr3_aa: ASSIQGLRSEQF
cdr3_length: 12; v_call: TRBV7-2; j_call: TRBJ1-2; cdr3_aa: ASSLGAQFYGYT
cdr3_length: 13; v_call: TRBV5-1; j_call: TRBJ1-5; cdr3_aa: ASSSDGQGNQPQH
cdr3_length: 13; v_call: TRBV11-3; j_call: TRBJ1-2; cdr3_aa: ASSLRQGWRYGYT
cdr3_length: 13; v_call: TRBV6-1; j_call: TRBJ2-2; cdr3_aa: ASRPGLLYGGELF
cdr3_length: 11; v_call: TRBV5-6; j_call: TRBJ2-1; cdr3_aa: ASSLGLAASQF
cdr3_length: 11; v_call: TRBV11-3; j_call: TRBJ1-3; cdr3_aa: ASSFRSGASIY
cdr3_length: 13; v_call: TRBV5-1; j_call: TRBJ2-3; cdr3_aa: ASRPDRAPTDTQY
cdr3_length: 11; v_call: TRBV5-1; j_call: TRBJ2-5; cdr3_aa: ASSEGLPAPSY
cdr3_length: 14; v_call: TRBV19; j_call: TRBJ1-6; cdr3_aa: ARGRGLLSYNSPLH
cdr3_length: 13; v_call: TRBV5-4; j_call: TRBJ2-3; cdr3_aa: ASSLGGGYTDTQY
cdr3_length: 12; v_call: TRBV2; j_call: TRBJ2-3; cdr3_aa: ASRFIRGQDTQY
cdr3_length: 13; v_call: TRBV5-8; j_call: TRBJ1-3; cdr3_aa: ASTPIRGSVNTIY
cdr3_length: 12; v_call: TRBV12-2; j_call: TRBJ2-7; cdr3_aa: ASRLAYGGDEQY
cdr3_length: 12; v_call: TRBV5-4; j_call: TRBJ1-1; cdr3_aa: ASSQAGVFTEAF
cdr3_length: 14; v_call: TRBV2; j_call: TRBJ2-7; cdr3_aa: ASRRDRSPYAYEQY
cdr3_length: 15; v_call: TRBV10-3; j_call: TRBJ2-5; cdr3_aa: AITNGRREGRGETQY
cdr3_length: 14; v_call: TRBV9; j_call: TRBJ2-3; cdr3_aa: ASSVGPTGATDTQY
cdr3_length: 15; v_call: TRBV5-1; j_call: TRBJ2-1; cdr3_aa: ASSPAGGSSSYNEQF
cdr3_length: 12; v_call: TRBV7-2; j_call: TRBJ2-7; cdr3_aa: ASSFVGGTYEQY
cdr3_length: 11; v_call: TRBV30; j_call: TRBJ1-6; cdr3_aa: AWNSGKNSPLH
cdr3_length: 12; v_call: TRBV10-1; j_call: TRBJ2-7; cdr3_aa: ASSESGQAYEQY
cdr3_length: 10; v_call: TRBV7-9; j_call: TRBJ2-1; cdr3_aa: ASSQTTNEQF
cdr3_length: 11; v_call: TRBV11-2; j_call: TRBJ1-2; cdr3_aa: ASKTGGSYGYT
cdr3_length: 12; v_call: TRBV9; j_call: TRBJ1-2; cdr3_aa: ASSVDRGDRGHT
cdr3_length: 12; v_call: TRBV7-9; j_call: TRBJ1-2; cdr3_aa: ASSTGRGSYGYT
cdr3_length: 10; v_call: TRBV10-3; j_call: TRBJ1-1; cdr3_aa: AISEYLSEAF
cdr3_length: 13; v_call: TRBV7-7; j_call: TRBJ2-2; cdr3_aa: ASSLGGANTGELF
cdr3_length: 12; v_call: TRBV2; j_call: TRBJ1-1; cdr3_aa: ASLAQGMNTEAF
cdr3_length: 14; v_call: TRBV5-1; j_call: TRBJ2-1; cdr3_aa: ASSWAGWREEDEQF
cdr3_length: 14; v_call: TRBV4-2; j_call: TRBJ2-3; cdr3_aa: ASSPAIGLSTDTQY
cdr3_length: 13; v_call: TRBV27; j_call: TRBJ2-7; cdr3_aa: ASRYRDRGLYEQY
cdr3_length: 12; v_call: TRBV2; j_call: TRBJ1-5; cdr3_aa: ATRGTGGNQPQH
cdr3_length: 14; v_call: TRBV9; j_call: TRBJ2-3; cdr3_aa: ASSVGTSGNTDTQY
cdr3_length: 16; v_call: TRBV18; j_call: TRBJ2-6; cdr3_aa: ASSPLGGGPSGANVLT
cdr3_length: 12; v_call: TRBV9; j_call: TRBJ2-1; cdr3_aa: ASSVAPRDNEQF
cdr3_length: 12; v_call: TRBV18; j_call: TRBJ1-2; cdr3_aa: ASSPGAGNYGYT
cdr3_length: 14; v_call: TRBV7-2; j_call: TRBJ1-3; cdr3_aa: ASSLVGTGMGNTIY
cdr3_length: 10; v_call: TRBV15; j_call: TRBJ2-3; cdr3_aa: ATSGTVRTQY
cdr3_length: 14; v_call: TRBV19; j_call: TRBJ2-1; cdr3_aa: ASSIVGGLESGEQF
cdr3_length: 17; v_call: TRBV30; j_call: TRBJ2-1; cdr3_aa: AWSVGGTSGLAGYNEQF
cdr3_length: 10; v_call: TRBV5-4; j_call: TRBJ2-1; cdr3_aa: ASSLGSTEQF
cdr3_length: 11; v_call: TRBV4-2; j_call: TRBJ1-5; cdr3_aa: ASSQDGGQPQH
cdr3_length: 13; v_call: TRBV2; j_call: TRBJ2-1; cdr3_aa: ASSEGLDGLNEQF
cdr3_length: 13; v_call: TRBV30; j_call: TRBJ2-7; cdr3_aa: AWSEGGLAPVEQY
cdr3_length: 10; v_call: TRBV11-3; j_call: TRBJ2-2; cdr3_aa: ASNQGSGELF
cdr3_length: 12; v_call: TRBV11-2; j_call: TRBJ2-6; cdr3_aa: ASSLMTGANVLT
cdr3_length: 12; v_call: TRBV7-2; j_call: TRBJ2-1; cdr3_aa: ASSLVLGRNEQF
cdr3_length: 9; v_call: TRBV2; j_call: TRBJ1-2; cdr3_aa: ASSFKYGYT